This TCR beta chain was sequenced in a study of response to subunit inactivated influenza vaccine. Study conclusions and caveats: It was suggested by the authors that few new T cells are recruited by each seasonal influenza vaccination.

This clonotype was observed many times. Its antigen is as yet unknown. After removal of 5 bases from V and 2 bases from J, the junction contained 8 bases not matched to a gene. The CDR3 is made up of 15 amino acids. One entry per CDR3 protein, called by TCRdb with MiXCR from the RT-PCR reads. The sample includes more than 150,000 distinct CDR3 sequences, about 9.3% seen only once; the top ten take roughly a tenth. This receptor was taken from a man aged 50 to 59 who received an inactivated influenza vaccine. Source: non-naive T cells sorted from PBMCs, taken on the day of vaccination. This chain uses TRBV12-3 or TRBV12-4 with TRBJ2-7; 8 bases align to TRBD2. DNA of the CDR3: TGTGCCAGCAGTATGCGGACTAGCAGTGCCTACGAGCAGTACTTC. As protein: CASSMRTSSAYEQYF.